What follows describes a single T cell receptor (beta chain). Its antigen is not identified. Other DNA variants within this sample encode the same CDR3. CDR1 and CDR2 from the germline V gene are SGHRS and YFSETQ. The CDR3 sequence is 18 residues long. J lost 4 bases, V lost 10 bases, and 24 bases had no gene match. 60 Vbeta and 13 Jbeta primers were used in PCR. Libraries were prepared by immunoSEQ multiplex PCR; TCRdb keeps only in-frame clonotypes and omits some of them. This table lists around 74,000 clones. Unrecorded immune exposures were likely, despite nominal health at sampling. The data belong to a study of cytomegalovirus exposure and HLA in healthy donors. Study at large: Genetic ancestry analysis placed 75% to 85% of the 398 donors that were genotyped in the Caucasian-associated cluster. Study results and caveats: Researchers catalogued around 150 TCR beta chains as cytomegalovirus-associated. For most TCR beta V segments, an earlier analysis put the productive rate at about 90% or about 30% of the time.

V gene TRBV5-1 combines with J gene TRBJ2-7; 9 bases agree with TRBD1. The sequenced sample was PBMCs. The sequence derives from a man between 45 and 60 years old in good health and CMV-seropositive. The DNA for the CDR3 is TGCGCCCCCAGCTCGTCACCTATATCGGGACAGGGTACGTACGAGCAGTACTTC. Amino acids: CAPSSSPISGQGTYEQYF. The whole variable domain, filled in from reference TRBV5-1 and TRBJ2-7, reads KAGVTQTPRYLIKTRGQQVTLSCSPISGHRSVSWYQQTPGQGLQFLFEYFSETQRNKGNFPGRFSGRQFSNSRSEMNVSTLELGDSALYLCAPSSSPISGQGTYEQYFGPGTRLTVT.